Shown below are 29 T cell receptor beta chains from a single sample sequenced in a study of Graves' ophthalmopathy and Graves' hyperthyroidism. The TCR beta CDR3 regions underwent amplification from RNA transcripts. Second-round multiplex PCR followed a first-round RT-PCR using HTBI primers. TCRdb re-called the multiplex PCR reads with MiXCR, one entry per CDR3 protein. Of about 740,000 distinct CDR3 sequences in the sample, 40% were seen once. Specimen: peripheral blood. All receptors derive from an adult man with Graves' ophthalmopathy.

This clonotype was picked up a small number of times. The J gene is TRBJ2-5, the V gene TRBV20-1; the match to TRBD1 covers 10 bases. J lost 5 bases, V lost 2 bases, and 2 bases had no gene match. Germline V CDR1 and CDR2: DFQATT, SNEGSKA (reference sequence). The CDR3 spans 13 residues. The chain's CDR3 is CSARPDRGETQYF. In DNA form, the CDR3 reads TGCAGTGCTAGACCGGACAGGGGGGAGACCCAGTACTTC.

The chain has TRBV15 and TRBJ1-1, with unresolved D. This CDR3 is 12 amino acids long. The ends were cut back, 2 bases at V and 7 bases at J, with 8 bases in the middle. The germline gives CDR1 LNHNV, CDR2 YYDKDF (reference sequence). The CDR3 loop reads CATSRLRIEAFF. The CDR3 DNA reads as TGTGCCACCAGCAGATTACGGATTGAAGCTTTCTTT.

This clonotype was recorded once. The chain is built from TRBV7-2 and TRBJ1-2; no definite D call. There are 14 residues in the CDR3. CDR1 is SGHTA and CDR2 is FQGNSA in the germline V gene. Trimming removed 1 base from V and 4 bases from J, with 10 bases in between. The CDR3, as DNA: TGTGCCAGCAGCTTAGAAGTACCCACCTATGGCTACACCTTC. This sequence encodes CASSLEVPTYGYTF. Combining the CDR3 with reference TRBV7-2 and TRBJ1-2 gives the whole variable domain GAGVSQSPSNKVTEKGKDVELRCDPISGHTALYWYRQSLGQGLEFLIYFQGNSAPDKSGLPSDRFSAERTGGSVSTLTIQRTQQEDSAVYLCASSLEVPTYGYTFGSGTRLTVV.

This clonotype has only a few counts. The CDR3 sequence is CASSPQGWETQYF. CDR3 nucleotides: TGTGCCAGCAGCCCACAGGGGTGGGAGACCCAGTACTTC. The J gene is TRBJ2-5, the V gene TRBV5-4; 7 bases fit TRBD1. The CDR3 covers 13 residues. With V trimmed by 4 bases and J by 5 bases, 5 bases remained unmatched. Germline-derived CDR1 and CDR2 are SGHNT and YYREEE (reference sequence).

This clonotype came up a few times. The CDR3 loop is CSAPSRRGPEETQYF. The CDR3 DNA is TGCAGTGCTCCCTCGAGAAGGGGGCCAGAAGAGACCCAGTACTTC. The rearrangement links TRBV20-1 to TRBJ2-5; TRBD1 aligns across 7 bases. The CDR3 spans 15 residues. Germline V gene data show CDR1 as DFQATT and CDR2 as SNEGSKA (reference sequence). V was clipped by 5 bases and J by 3 bases; unmatched bases: 12.

The chain uses TRBV5-1 and TRBJ2-3; D possibly corresponds to TRBD2 (7 bases). The germline V gene encodes CDR1 SGHRS and CDR2 YFSETQ. The CDR3 is made up of 14 amino acids. V lost 4 bases and J lost 0, with 9 bases in between. This CDR3 is CASSGGASTDTQYF. The CDR3 region has the DNA TGCGCCAGCAGCGGGGGGGCTAGCACAGATACGCAGTATTTT.

This clonotype was seen only once. The chain links TRBV10-3 to TRBJ2-5; 8 bases are a match to TRBD2. CDR3 size: 18 residues. With V trimmed by 4 bases and J by 1 base, 14 bases remained unmatched. The V gene's germline CDR1 is ENHRY and CDR2 SYGVKD. The CDR3 DNA sequence: TGTGCCATCAGTGCCTTTTACAGCGGGGGTCTTCGCCAAGAGACCCAGTACTTC. Encoded protein: CAISAFYSGGLRQETQYF.

This clonotype has just a few counts. The chain uses TRBV20-1 and TRBJ1-1; maybe TRBD1 (5 bases). The CDR3 has 12 residues. Looked up from germline, CDR1 is DFQATT and CDR2 is SNEGSKA (reference sequence). CDR3 sequence reads: CRGTDGDTEAFF. The CDR3 DNA sequence: TGCAGAGGGACCGATGGGGACACTGAAGCTTTCTTT.

The table lists this clonotype with many counts. The rearrangement uses TRBV15 and TRBJ1-5; no clear D gene. CDR1 LNHNV and CDR2 YYDKDF come from the germline V gene (reference sequence). The CDR3 extends over 13 amino acids. Trimming left V 0 bases short and J 6 bases short, with 6 bases between. DNA of the CDR3: TGTGCCACCAGCAGAGATCGATTTCAGCCCCAGCATTTT. Residues: CATSRDRFQPQHF.

Ten or more counts support this clonotype. This chain uses TRBV7-9 with TRBJ1-3; D uncertain. The CDR3 is 13 amino acids. Germline assignment: CDR1 SEHNR and CDR2 FQNEAQ (reference sequence). The ends were cut back, 3 bases at V and 3 bases at J, with 6 bases in the middle. The CDR3 nucleotides are TGTGCCAGCAGCTTCGGGAGTGGAAACACCATATATTTT. This encodes CASSFGSGNTIYF.

Ten or more counts support this clonotype. The chain recombines TRBV7-9 with TRBJ1-2; possibly TRBD1 for D (6 bases). This CDR3 has 15 amino acids. Germline V CDR1 and CDR2: SEHNR, FQNEAQ (reference sequence). V lost 5 bases and J lost 2, with 15 bases in between. The CDR3, as DNA: TGTGCCAGCAGCCCCGACAGGACGGCAAACTATGGCTACACCTTC. Translated: CASSPDRTANYGYTF.

This clonotype showed up just a few times. The chain carries TRBV5-4 and TRBJ1-4; D is unclear. CDR3 length: 13 amino acids. Trimming stripped 0 bases from V and 8 bases from J, with 8 bases between. The germline V gene encodes CDR1 SGHNT and CDR2 YYREEE (reference sequence). CDR3 protein: CASSLEAEEKLFF. CDR3 bases: TGTGCCAGCAGCTTGGAAGCGGAAGAAAAACTGTTTTTT.

V usage is TRBV5-1 and J usage is TRBJ1-1; 9 bases fit TRBD1. The CDR3 loop spans 17 amino acids. V shed 4 bases, J shed 1 base, and the junction held 11 bases outside the gene matches. Per the germline V gene, CDR1 is SGHRS and CDR2 is YFSETQ. The CDR3 is CASSAGTGTISNTEAFF. In DNA, the CDR3 is TGCGCCAGCAGCGCAGGGACAGGGACAATCTCGAACACTGAAGCTTTCTTT.

Note on this clonotype: Sequence at one end of the junction differs from germline and may be a read error. The V and J genes are TRBV5-1 and TRBJ1-5; D remains unclear. This CDR3 contains 14 residues. Germline V gene data show CDR1 as SGHRS and CDR2 as YFSETQ. The CDR3 reads CASSWGPTNQPQHF. The DNA of the CDR3 is TGTGCCAGCAGCTGGGGTCCCACTAATCAGCCCCAGCATTTT.

This clonotype has just a few counts. The rearrangement joins TRBV20-1 to TRBJ1-5; D gene uncertain. V lost 1 base, J lost 5 bases, and 9 bases lay in between. CDR1 and CDR2 from the germline V gene are DFQATT and SNEGSKA (reference sequence). The CDR3 is 13 amino acids. This CDR3 reads CSARAATDQPQHF. CDR3 nucleotides: TGCAGTGCTAGAGCTGCCACCGATCAGCCCCAGCATTTT.

This clonotype was detected many times. The chain combines TRBV6-5 with TRBJ2-5, with D possibly TRBD2 on 5 matching bases. Germline CDR1 reads MNHEY; CDR2 reads SVGAGI. CDR3 length equals 17 residues. The V and J ends lost 5 bases and 1 base respectively, with 20 bases between them. CDR3 sequence reads: CASSDPLRGGLQETQYF. CDR3 nucleotides: TGTGCCAGCAGTGACCCACTACGAGGAGGCCTCCAAGAGACCCAGTACTTC.

The table lists this clonotype with a few counts. At one boundary the junction diverges from the germline segment, which might be a read error. The chain has TRBV10-3 and TRBJ1-6; D is unresolved. There are 14 residues in the CDR3. Germline V CDR1 and CDR2: ENHRY, SYGVKD. CDR3 residues: CASSYVRENSPLHF. DNA for the CDR3: TGTGCCAGCAGTTACGTCCGGGAAAATTCACCCCTCCACTTT.

The sample holds a few counts of this clonotype. The chain has TRBV19 and TRBJ1-1; 7 positions match TRBD1. The germline gives CDR1 LNHDA, CDR2 SQIVND (reference sequence). The junction had 7 bases not matched to a gene; V was cut back by 5 bases and J by 1 base. This CDR3 comprises 15 residues. The CDR3 DNA reads TGTGCCAGTAGTCCACAGGGACAGCCGAACACTGAAGCTTTCTTT. It specifies CASSPQGQPNTEAFF.

This clonotype was observed a single time. The genes are TRBV7-9 and TRBJ1-4; a weak D match, TRBD1 (6 bases). There are 16 residues in the CDR3. V was trimmed by 5 bases and J by 3 bases, leaving 16 bases between them. Looked up from germline, CDR1 is SEHNR and CDR2 is FQNEAQ (reference sequence). The CDR3 spells CASSPKGGSSNEKLFF. As DNA, the CDR3 is TGTGCCAGCAGCCCAAAGGGGGGGAGCTCTAATGAAAAACTGTTTTTT.

About this clonotype itself: A read error is likely, as this CDR3 ends without the conserved phenylalanine or tryptophan. The J gene is TRBJ2-7, the V gene TRBV11-2; maybe TRBD1 (6 bases). V lost 1 base and J lost 0, with 7 bases in between. There are 14 residues in the CDR3. Germline V gene lookup returns CDR1 SGHAT and CDR2 FQNNGV. CDR3 sequence reads: CASSLGDNSYEQYL. CDR3 bases: TGTGCCAGCAGCTTAGGGGACAACTCCTACGAGCAGTACTTG.

In regard to this clonotype: One end of the junction does not line up with germline, which may come from a read error. The chain recombines TRBV10-3 with TRBJ1-2; D is perhaps TRBD1 (5 bases). The CDR3 runs to 14 residues. Germline CDR1 is ENHRY and CDR2 is SYGVKD. CDR3 sequence reads: CASSDKGRIYGYTF. Written as DNA, the CDR3 is TGTGCCAGCAGTGACAAGGGACGGATCTATGGCTACACCTTC.

The CDR3 bases are TGTGCCAGCAGCTTGGCCGTATGGCAGGGAAATGAAAAACTGTTTTTT. The encoded protein is CASSLAVWQGNEKLFF. V is TRBV5-5 and J is TRBJ1-4; maybe TRBD1 (5 bases). This CDR3 region has 16 residues. Germline CDR1 and CDR2: SGHKS and YYEKEE (reference sequence). V gave up 0 bases and J gave up 5 bases, with 14 bases separating them. Combining the CDR3 with reference TRBV5-5 and TRBJ1-4 gives the whole variable domain DAGVTQSPTHLIKTRGQQVTLRCSPISGHKSVSWYQQVLGQGPQFIFQYYEKEERGRGNFPDRFSARQFPNYSSELNVNALLLGDSALYLCASSLAVWQGNEKLFFGSGTQLSVL.

At least ten counts were recorded for this clonotype. The chain links TRBV25-1 to TRBJ1-1; no clear D. Trimming pared 6 bases from V and 12 bases from J, leaving 17 bases between. Germline V lookup: CDR1 MGHDK, CDR2 SYGVNS. The CDR3 length is 12 residues. CDR3 nucleotide sequence: TGTGCCAGCAGGGCCGGAAGAGGCGAATCTTTCTTT. It encodes CASRAGRGESFF. Supplemented by reference TRBV25-1 and TRBJ1-1, the full variable domain reads EADIYQTPRYLVIGTGKKITLECSQTMGHDKMYWYQQDPGMELHLIHYSYGVNSTEKGDLSSESTVSRIRTEHFPLTLESARPSHTSQYLCASRAGRGESFFGQGTRLTVV.

This chain connects TRBV29-1 to TRBJ2-5, with 13 nucleotides matching TRBD2. Germline-derived CDR1 and CDR2 are SQVTM and ANQGSEA. The CDR3 runs to 15 residues. V lost 4 bases, J lost 5 bases, and 7 bases stayed unmatched. CDR3 region: CSVGGLAGFLETQYF. The CDR3 coding sequence is TGCAGCGTTGGGGGACTAGCGGGATTCTTGGAGACCCAGTACTTC.

This clonotype has ten or more counts. The CDR3 sequence: CSARRDTNYGYTF. The CDR3 nucleotides are TGCAGTGCTAGGAGGGACACTAACTATGGCTACACCTTC. The chain has TRBV20-1 and TRBJ1-2, with a tentative D call TRBD1 (6 bases). The CDR3 is made up of 13 amino acids. Per germline, CDR1 DFQATT and CDR2 SNEGSKA (reference sequence). The germline V and J ends were trimmed by 3 bases and 0 bases, with 8 bases remaining between them.

About this clonotype itself: A read error may be the cause here, since a much bigger clone is one base away. The chain combines TRBV15 with TRBJ2-5, with D maybe TRBD1 (6 bases). Germline CDR1 is LNHNV and CDR2 is YYDKDF (reference sequence). The CDR3 loop spans 13 amino acids. The V end lost 5 bases, the J end lost 6 bases, and 13 bases lay between the germline ends. The CDR3 here is CATSWTATKTQYF. The CDR3 DNA is TGTGCCACCAGCTGGACAGCTACGAAGACCCAGTACTTC. Variable domain in full (rest from reference TRBV15 and TRBJ2-5): DAMVIQNPRYQVTQFGKPVTLSCSQTLNHNVMYWYQQKSSQAPKLLFHYYDKDFNNEADTPDNFQSRRPNTSFCFLDIRSPGLGDTAMYLCATSWTATKTQYFGPGTRLLVL.

This clonotype was recorded a few times. The CDR3 DNA reads TGTGCCAGCAGCCCCGTCCCGGGACAGTTGGTTCACTACGAGCAGTACTTC. Translation gives CASSPVPGQLVHYEQYF. The genes are TRBV7-3 and TRBJ2-7; 7 bases are shared with TRBD1. The CDR3 loop spans 17 amino acids. Trimming cost V 5 bases and J 3 bases; bases outside gene matches: 16. Looked up from germline, CDR1 is SGHTA and CDR2 is FQGTGA.

This sequence joins TRBV19 and TRBJ1-2; TRBD1 agrees at 7 bases. In germline, CDR1 is LNHDA, CDR2 SQIVND (reference sequence). Trimming removed 4 bases from V and 2 bases from J; junction bases left unmatched: 10. The CDR3 consists of 16 residues. The CDR3, as DNA: TGTGCCAGTAGTACCCTGGACAGGACATTCAACTATGGCTACACCTTC. This sequence encodes CASSTLDRTFNYGYTF.

This clonotype was found a few times. The chain recombines TRBV11-2 with TRBJ1-1; maybe TRBD1 (5 bases). This CDR3 contains 13 residues. Trimming pared 5 bases from V and 7 bases from J, leaving 14 bases between. The germline V gene encodes CDR1 SGHAT and CDR2 FQNNGV. CDR3 loop: CASSQGLGREAFF. DNA for the CDR3: TGTGCCAGCAGCCAGGGACTCGGCCGTGAAGCTTTCTTT.